Presented here are 23 T cell receptor beta chains from one specimen sequenced in a study of OX40 agonist ivuxolimab in advanced cancers. Receptor libraries were prepared by the immunoSEQ multiplex PCR assay. Not all clones reach the TCRdb copy of this immuneACCESS table, which keeps in-frame sequences only. Checked studies attribute under half of the gap to unresolved V genes and leave the rest unexplained. This sample lists around 73,000 clones; about nine tenths were detected once. Approximately 0.5% of the sample belongs to the ten largest clones. The sample in question was CD4+ or CD8+ T cells sorted from blood, obtained in a trial of the OX40 agonist ivuxolimab. Receptors were obtained from an adult with an advanced solid tumor such as melanoma, head and neck, liver or kidney cancer.

This clone was counted a single time. The chain recombines TRBV19 with TRBJ2-1; unclear D gene. V lost 4 bases and J 8 bases, leaving 18 bases between the germline ends. Germline lookup yields CDR1 LNHDA and CDR2 SQIVND (reference sequence). The CDR3 has 15 amino acids. Here the CDR3 reads CASSTRPLVTHEQFF. CDR3 sequence (DNA): TGTGCCAGTAGTACCCGACCATTAGTTACCCATGAGCAGTTCTTC. Full variable domain (missing parts from reference TRBV19 and TRBJ2-1): DGGITQSPKYLFRKEGQNVTLSCEQNLNHDAMYWYRQDPGQGLRLIYYSQIVNDFQKGDIAEGYSVSREKKESFPLTVTSAQKNPTAFYLCASSTRPLVTHEQFFGPGTRLTVL.

This clone was found once. The chain combines TRBV4-2 with TRBJ2-5; D is uncertain. The CDR3 consists of 15 residues. Germline values: CDR1 LGHNA, CDR2 YNFKEQ. The V and J ends lost 1 base and 2 bases respectively, with 11 bases between them. The CDR3 loop is CASSQALTPQETQYF. In DNA, the CDR3 is TGTGCCAGCAGCCAAGCCTTAACCCCACAAGAGACCCAGTACTTC.

As regards this clone: Different DNA sequences within this sample yield the same CDR3. This chain joins TRBV18 and TRBJ2-3; D not certain. The CDR3 covers 11 residues. Germline V lookup: CDR1 KGHSH, CDR2 LQKENI. Trimming shortened V by 6 bases and J by 3 bases, and 4 bases separated the two germline ends. Written as DNA, the CDR3 is TGTGCCAGCTCGTCGACAGATACGCAGTATTTT. Translation: CASSSTDTQYF.

The genes are TRBV1 and TRBJ1-1; the table calls TRBD1, which could not be checked here. TRBV1 is tagged as a pseudogene. This CDR3 is 17 amino acids long. CDR3 amino acids: CTSSQEQGWARNTEAFF. CDR3 nucleotide sequence: TGCACCAGCAGCCAAGAACAGGGATGGGCCAGAAACACTGAAGCTTTCTTT.

Only a few counts were recorded for this clone. V usage is TRBV18 and J usage is TRBJ2-3, with 8 bases fitting TRBD2. The CDR3 totals 16 residues. Trimming took 1 base from V and 8 from J; bases not matched to a gene: 11. CDR1 and CDR2 (germline): KGHSH, LQKENI. The DNA for the CDR3 is TGTGCCAGCTCACCACTTACTAGCGGTGCATCGGGTACGCAGTATTTT. As protein: CASSPLTSGASGTQYF.

The rearrangement uses TRBV28 and TRBJ2-1; TRBD1 aligns across 9 bases. The CDR3 extends over 15 amino acids. J was trimmed by 7 bases and V by 3 bases; bases with no gene match: 7. Germline V gene lookup returns CDR1 MDHEN and CDR2 SYDVKM. Here the CDR3 DNA reads TGTGCCAGCAGTTTCAACAGGGGGCTATCAAATGAGCAGTTCTTC. Encoded protein: CASSFNRGLSNEQFF.

The V and J genes are TRBV5-4 and TRBJ2-4, with TRBD1 matching over 7 bases. The CDR3 totals 13 residues. CDR1 is SGHNT and CDR2 is YYREEE in the germline V gene (reference sequence). The junction had 4 bases not matched to a gene; V was cut back by 1 base and J by 9 bases. CDR3 sequence (DNA): TGTGCCAGCAGCTTGAACGACAGGGCCATTCAGTACTTC. As protein: CASSLNDRAIQYF.

This chain joins TRBV9 and TRBJ2-7; 8 nucleotides match TRBD2. The V segment lost 4 bases and the J segment 7 bases; nucleotides outside the gene matches: 10. Germline values: CDR1 SGDLS, CDR2 YYNGEE. This CDR3 spans 14 amino acids. CDR3 in amino acids: CASSISGTSEEQYF. The CDR3 region has the DNA TGTGCCAGCAGCATTAGCGGGACCAGTGAGGAGCAGTACTTC.

The chain has TRBV28 and TRBJ1-5, with D uncertain. CDR3 length: 13 amino acids. The germline CDR1 and CDR2 sequences are MDHEN and SYDVKM. V lost 6 bases, J lost 6 bases, and 12 bases lay in between. The chain's CDR3 is CASSLLPPQPQHF. The CDR3, as DNA: TGTGCCAGCAGCCTCCTCCCCCCTCAGCCCCAGCATTTT.

This clone was seen a few times. V usage is TRBV5-1 and J usage is TRBJ1-5; D not certain. Germline-derived CDR1 and CDR2 are SGHRS and YFSETQ. The CDR3 is 13 amino acids. V was trimmed by 0 bases and J by 11 bases, leaving 12 bases between them. CDR3 residues: CASSLEGNTAQHF. Here the CDR3 DNA reads TGCGCCAGCAGCTTGGAGGGCAACACGGCCCAGCATTTT.

The chain uses TRBV5-1 and TRBJ1-1, with D possibly being TRBD1 (6 bases). CDR1 and CDR2 (germline): SGHRS, YFSETQ. V lost 0 bases, J lost 8 bases, and 11 bases lay in between. The CDR3 covers 13 residues. This CDR3 is CASSLVGGAEAFF. CDR3 nucleotides: TGCGCCAGCAGCTTGGTAGGGGGTGCCGAAGCTTTCTTT.

V gene TRBV11-3 combines with J gene TRBJ1-1; weak D call: TRBD1 (6 bases). Germline V gives CDR1 SGHNT, CDR2 YENEEA. V lost 4 bases and J 11 bases, leaving 17 bases between the germline ends. There are 13 residues in the CDR3. The CDR3 sequence: CASSYDPGQGAFF. Written as DNA, the CDR3 is TGTGCCAGCAGCTACGACCCCGGGCAGGGGGCTTTCTTT.

CDR3 amino acids: CASTTGMNTEAFF. The CDR3 region has the DNA TGTGCCAGCACCACAGGGATGAACACTGAAGCTTTCTTT. This chain joins TRBV7-9 and TRBJ1-1; D possibly corresponds to TRBD1 (6 bases). Germline-derived CDR1 and CDR2 are SEHNR and FQNEAQ (reference sequence). V lost 7 bases and J 0 bases, leaving 9 bases between the germline ends. The CDR3 spans 13 residues. The full variable domain, completed using reference TRBV7-9 and TRBJ1-1, is DTGVSQNPRHKITKRGQNVTFRCDPISEHNRLYWYRQTLGQGPEFLTYFQNEAQLEKSRLLSDRFSAERPKGSFSTLEIQRTEQGDSAMYLCASTTGMNTEAFFGQGTRLTVV.

The chain couples TRBV27 to TRBJ2-3, with 9 bases identical to TRBD1. Per germline, CDR1 MNHEY and CDR2 SMNVEV (reference sequence). The junction had 10 bases not matched to a gene; V was cut back by 7 bases and J by 5 bases. The CDR3 runs 15 residues. Here the CDR3 DNA reads TGTGCCAGCAATGTCTGGGGACAGGGAGGAGATACGCAGTATTTT. It specifies CASNVWGQGGDTQYF.

The V and J genes are TRBV29-1 and TRBJ2-3, with 7 nucleotides matching TRBD2. In germline, CDR1 is SQVTM, CDR2 ANQGSEA. CDR3 length: 15 residues. V lost 4 bases to trimming and J lost 0 bases; unmatched junction nucleotides: 7. CDR3 nucleotide sequence: TGCAGCGTTGTTCCTAGCGGTACTAGCACAGATACGCAGTATTTT. It is translated as CSVVPSGTSTDTQYF.

This clone was seen a single time. DNA for the CDR3: TGTGCCAGCAAACTTAGGGGGGGACAGAACTATGGCTACACCTTC. Its translation is CASKLRGGQNYGYTF. The genes are TRBV28 and TRBJ1-2; 7 positions agree with TRBD1. The CDR3 runs 15 residues. The junction had 10 bases not matched to a gene; V was cut back by 7 bases and J by 2 bases. Germline assignment: CDR1 MDHEN and CDR2 SYDVKM.

The V and J genes are TRBV9 and TRBJ1-2; 7 nucleotides match TRBD1. CDR1 is SGDLS, CDR2 YYNGEE, per germline. The CDR3 totals 14 residues. V was clipped by 4 bases and J by 10 bases; unmatched bases: 13. The CDR3, as DNA: TGTGCCAGCAGCTCCCGGGACAGTCTATGGTACTACACCTTC. Protein sequence: CASSSRDSLWYYTF.

The V gene is TRBV5-1, the J gene TRBJ2-1; tentative D call: TRBD1 (5 bases). V was cut by 5 bases and J by 12 bases, with 12 bases left in between. In germline, CDR1 is SGHRS, CDR2 YFSETQ. CDR3 length: 11 residues. The CDR3 sequence: CASRAGIRQFF. CDR3 DNA: TGCGCCAGCAGGGCAGGGATTCGGCAGTTCTTC.

The chain recombines TRBV30 with TRBJ2-7; TRBD1 aligns across 12 bases. V gave up 0 bases and J gave up 6 bases; unmatched junction bases: 6. The CDR3 totals 15 residues. The germline CDR1 and CDR2 sequences are GTSNPN and SVGIG (reference sequence). This CDR3 reads CAWSVLGTGGLEQYF. The DNA of the CDR3 is TGTGCCTGGAGTGTACTAGGGACAGGGGGCCTCGAGCAGTACTTC.

The rearrangement joins TRBV5-1 to TRBJ2-2; D gene unclear. Germline CDR1 SGHRS, CDR2 YFSETQ. V was trimmed by 0 bases and J by 6 bases, leaving 15 bases between them. The CDR3 is 16 residues long. The CDR3 sequence is CASSLEGGIYAGELFF. The CDR3 region has the DNA TGCGCCAGCAGCTTGGAGGGTGGGATCTACGCCGGGGAGCTGTTTTTT. The full variable domain, rest sourced from reference TRBV5-1 and TRBJ2-2, is KAGVTQTPRYLIKTRGQQVTLSCSPISGHRSVSWYQQTPGQGLQFLFEYFSETQRNKGNFPGRFSGRQFSNSRSEMNVSTLELGDSALYLCASSLEGGIYAGELFFGEGSRLTVL.

The chain couples TRBV5-1 to TRBJ2-3; 8 bases are shared with TRBD2. From germline, CDR1 is SGHRS and CDR2 YFSETQ. V trimming: 3 bases; J trimming: 9 bases; junction bases outside the gene matches: 9. The CDR3 sequence is 14 residues long. The chain's CDR3 is CASSSLAPGGTQYF. CDR3 DNA sequence: TGCGCCAGCAGCTCACTAGCCCCGGGGGGGACGCAGTATTTT. Filled out from reference TRBV5-1 and TRBJ2-3, the complete variable domain reads KAGVTQTPRYLIKTRGQQVTLSCSPISGHRSVSWYQQTPGQGLQFLFEYFSETQRNKGNFPGRFSGRQFSNSRSEMNVSTLELGDSALYLCASSSLAPGGTQYFGPGTRLTVL.

The CDR3 here is CASSVASGGTDTQYF. In DNA form, the CDR3 reads TGTGCCAGCAGCGTAGCTAGCGGAGGGACAGATACGCAGTATTTT. J is TRBJ2-3 and V is TRBV9; 7 bases match TRBD2. The CDR3 totals 15 residues. CDR1 and CDR2 from the germline V gene are SGDLS and YYNGEE. V lost 0 bases, J lost 3 bases, and 4 bases stayed unmatched.

This clone has just a few counts. The rearrangement links TRBV5-1 to TRBJ2-7, with 8 bases matching TRBD2. This CDR3 spans 14 amino acids. Germline CDR1 SGHRS, CDR2 YFSETQ. Trimming took 0 bases from V and 6 from J; bases not matched to a gene: 5. The CDR3 bases are TGCGCCAGCAGCTTGGCGGGAGGGCCGGTCGAGCAGTACTTC. Translating it yields CASSLAGGPVEQYF.